The 27 T cell receptor beta chains below were found in one sample sequenced in a study of blood T cell repertoires in COVID-19 (dated by TCRdb to the early 2020s). The library was built by means of the immunoSEQ multiplex PCR assay. As stored in TCRdb, this immuneACCESS dataset retains in-frame rearrangements with V and J assigned. A fraction of the clones does not appear; measured against another copy, unresolved V genes explain less than half of the discrepancy, and the remainder lacks a known reason. The sample profile shows about 51,000 clones; more than 70% of them were found once. The ten largest clones capture about 4.1% of the sample. What was sequenced was peripheral blood. These receptors were taken from a man older than 75 with active COVID-19.

This clone was seen only once. The CDR3 loop is CASRSGRVYEQYF. In DNA form, the CDR3 reads TGTGCCAGCAGAAGCGGGAGGGTCTACGAGCAGTACTTC. This chain connects TRBV28 to TRBJ2-7, with 10 bases aligning to TRBD2. V gave up 6 bases and J gave up 3 bases; unmatched junction bases: 2. CDR1 and CDR2 from the germline V gene are MDHEN and SYDVKM. CDR3 size: 13 residues.

The table lists this clone with a count of one. The chain has TRBV7-2 and TRBJ2-1; 10 bases align to TRBD1. Germline V gene sequence: CDR1 SGHTA, CDR2 FQGNSA. The CDR3 runs to 15 residues. The junction had 11 bases not matched to a gene; V was cut back by 3 bases and J by 12 bases. The CDR3 protein is CASSFSGTGVRGQFF. The CDR3 nucleotides are TGTGCCAGCAGCTTTTCCGGGACAGGGGTTCGGGGGCAGTTCTTC.

V gene TRBV27 combines with J gene TRBJ2-5; D is perhaps TRBD2 (7 bases). The germline V gene encodes CDR1 MNHEY and CDR2 SMNVEV (reference sequence). Between the trimmed V and J ends, which lost 0 bases and 4 bases, there was a span of 12 bases. This CDR3 region has 15 residues. The CDR3 loop reads CASSLSRRGRETQYF. CDR3 in DNA: TGTGCCAGCAGTTTATCGAGGCGGGGGCGAGAGACCCAGTACTTC.

The V and J genes are TRBV7-2 and TRBJ2-1, with 8 bases that match TRBD1. The CDR3 is 15 amino acids. In germline, CDR1 is SGHTA, CDR2 FQGNSA. The junction had 5 bases not matched to a gene; V was cut back by 3 bases and J by 4 bases. Here the CDR3 DNA reads TGTGCCAGCAGCTTGACGGGACAGGATTACAATGAGCAGTTCTTC. Protein product: CASSLTGQDYNEQFF.

This clone was seen a handful of times. This sequence joins TRBV19 and TRBJ2-1; 7 bases are a match to TRBD2. The CDR3 sequence is 16 residues long. The germline gives CDR1 LNHDA, CDR2 SQIVND (reference sequence). V was clipped by 0 bases and J by 7 bases; unmatched bases: 9. The CDR3 DNA reads as TGTGCCAGTAGTATAGATGCTAGCGGAAGTTTGAATGAGCAGTTCTTC. Protein: CASSIDASGSLNEQFF.

The CDR3 sequence is CASSPRPGGEQTDTQYF. CDR3 bases: TGCGCCAGCAGCCCCCGTCCGGGGGGGGAGCAGACAGATACGCAGTATTTT. The chain employs TRBV5-1 and TRBJ2-3, with TRBD2 matching 8 bases. Germline-derived CDR1 and CDR2 are SGHRS and YFSETQ. V was pared by 4 bases and J by 3 bases, with 13 bases of the junction left unmatched. This CDR3 is 17 amino acids long. Drawing the rest from reference TRBV5-1 and TRBJ2-3, the complete variable domain is KAGVTQTPRYLIKTRGQQVTLSCSPISGHRSVSWYQQTPGQGLQFLFEYFSETQRNKGNFPGRFSGRQFSNSRSEMNVSTLELGDSALYLCASSPRPGGEQTDTQYFGPGTRLTVL.

J is TRBJ2-7 and V is TRBV28, with 7 bases fitting TRBD2. The V gene end was trimmed by 5 bases and the J gene end by 6 bases; junction bases not matched to a gene: 7. The CDR3 totals 13 residues. CDR1 is MDHEN, CDR2 SYDVKM, per germline. The CDR3 loop reads CASSRTSPVEQYF. DNA of the CDR3: TGTGCCAGCAGTAGGACTAGTCCTGTCGAGCAGTACTTC.

This clone was seen more than once but under ten times. The chain is built from TRBV6-5 and TRBJ1-5; 9 nucleotides line up with TRBD1. V lost 6 bases to trimming and J lost 6 bases; unmatched junction nucleotides: 6. The CDR3 consists of 14 residues. The germline V gene encodes CDR1 MNHEY and CDR2 SVGAGI. CDR3 in amino acids: CASRQGAGGQPQHF. CDR3 DNA sequence: TGTGCCAGCAGACAGGGGGCTGGGGGTCAGCCCCAGCATTTT.

The gene calls are TRBV11-2 and TRBJ1-2, with 9 bases matching TRBD1. The length of the CDR3 is 17 residues. After removal of 2 bases from V and 4 bases from J, the junction contained 11 bases not matched to a gene. The germline V gene encodes CDR1 SGHAT and CDR2 FQNNGV. CDR3 coding DNA: TGTGCCAGCAGCTTATTTCTACCGACGGGACAGGGCTATGGCTACACCTTC. This encodes CASSLFLPTGQGYGYTF.

V is TRBV9 and J is TRBJ2-2, with D possibly matching TRBD1 (5 bases). The CDR3 has 15 amino acids. Germline V gene lookup returns CDR1 SGDLS and CDR2 YYNGEE. Trimming took off 3 bases at V and 3 bases at J, with 12 bases between the two ends. CDR3 in DNA: TGTGCCAGCAGCGATCAGGGTATGGACACCGGGGAGCTGTTTTTT. Its protein product is CASSDQGMDTGELFF.

The gene calls are TRBV28 and TRBJ2-3; 7 positions agree with TRBD2. The V segment lost 5 bases and the J segment 2 bases; nucleotides outside the gene matches: 4. This CDR3 region has 14 residues. Germline-derived CDR1 and CDR2 are MDHEN and SYDVKM. In DNA, the CDR3 is TGTGCCAGCAGTCGCGGGAGACTCACAGATACGCAGTATTTT. Its protein product is CASSRGRLTDTQYF. Based on the CDR3 plus reference TRBV28 and TRBJ2-3, the full variable domain is DVKVTQSSRYLVKRTGEKVFLECVQDMDHENMFWYRQDPGLGLRLIYFSYDVKMKEKGDIPEGYSVSREKKERFSLILESASTNQTSMYLCASSRGRLTDTQYFGPGTRLTVL.

The J gene is TRBJ2-1, the V gene TRBV27, with D possibly matching TRBD1 (6 bases). Germline values: CDR1 MNHEY, CDR2 SMNVEV (reference sequence). The CDR3 loop spans 16 amino acids. The V and J ends lost 1 base and 2 bases respectively, with 12 bases between them. The CDR3 loop reads CASSLWSGAPYNEQFF. The CDR3 DNA reads TGTGCCAGCAGTTTATGGTCAGGGGCCCCCTACAATGAGCAGTTCTTC.

V is TRBV5-1 and J is TRBJ2-3, with 11 bases aligning to TRBD1. Germline CDR1 is SGHRS and CDR2 is YFSETQ. V dropped 4 bases and J dropped 5; count of bases not matched to a gene: 9. The CDR3 loop spans 16 amino acids. CDR3 amino acids: CASSPEGQGAVDTQYF. The CDR3, as DNA: TGCGCCAGCAGCCCAGAAGGACAGGGGGCCGTAGATACGCAGTATTTT. Full variable domain (outside the CDR3, taken from reference TRBV5-1 and TRBJ2-3): KAGVTQTPRYLIKTRGQQVTLSCSPISGHRSVSWYQQTPGQGLQFLFEYFSETQRNKGNFPGRFSGRQFSNSRSEMNVSTLELGDSALYLCASSPEGQGAVDTQYFGPGTRLTVL.

This rearrangement joins TRBV10-3 to TRBJ2-3; TRBD2 matches at 13 bases. Germline lookup yields CDR1 ENHRY and CDR2 SYGVKD. J lost 4 bases, V lost 0 bases, and 7 bases had no gene match. There are 18 residues in the CDR3. CDR3 amino acids: CAISESRTSGSFADTQYF. The CDR3 nucleotides read TGTGCCATCAGTGAGTCGAGGACTAGCGGGAGTTTTGCAGATACGCAGTATTTT.

V usage is TRBV28 and J usage is TRBJ2-7; 10 bases agree with TRBD1. The ends lost 5 bases at V and 4 bases at J; junction bases unmatched: 8. Germline assignment: CDR1 MDHEN and CDR2 SYDVKM. The CDR3 is made up of 15 amino acids. CDR3 DNA sequence: TGTGCCAGCAGTACTCCCGGGACAGGGGCTTACGAGCAGTACTTC. As protein: CASSTPGTGAYEQYF.

This chain connects TRBV28 to TRBJ1-4; TRBD1 might be the D (6 bases). CDR1 and CDR2 (germline): MDHEN, SYDVKM. This CDR3 region has 15 residues. Trimming stripped 8 bases from V and 8 bases from J, with 21 bases between. This chain's CDR3 is CASRPAGGLAEKLFF. The CDR3, as DNA: TGTGCCAGCCGCCCTGCGGGGGGCTTGGCCGAAAAACTGTTTTTT. The full variable domain, rest sourced from reference TRBV28 and TRBJ1-4, is DVKVTQSSRYLVKRTGEKVFLECVQDMDHENMFWYRQDPGLGLRLIYFSYDVKMKEKGDIPEGYSVSREKKERFSLILESASTNQTSMYLCASRPAGGLAEKLFFGSGTQLSVL.

CDR3 nucleotide sequence: TGTGCCAGCAGCGTAGGGCAGGGGGATGGCTACACCTTC. This translates into CASSVGQGDGYTF. V gene TRBV9 combines with J gene TRBJ1-2; 7 positions agree with TRBD1. Germline CDR1 and CDR2: SGDLS and YYNGEE. The CDR3 spans 13 residues. Trimming at V came to 0 bases and at J to 6 bases, leaving 2 bases not matched to a gene.

The V gene is TRBV28, the J gene TRBJ1-2; D perhaps matches TRBD1 (5 bases). The CDR3 spans 13 residues. Germline loops: CDR1 MDHEN, CDR2 SYDVKM. V lost 2 bases to trimming and J lost 8 bases, with 12 bases between them. The CDR3 is CASSLRRDGGYTF. CDR3 nucleotides: TGTGCCAGCAGTTTACGCAGGGATGGCGGCTACACCTTC.

The chain joins TRBV6-5 to TRBJ1-2; 8 positions match TRBD1. The trim removed 5 bases at V and 1 base at J, leaving 6 bases unmatched. The germline CDR1 and CDR2 sequences are MNHEY and SVGAGI. This CDR3 is built from 15 residues. CDR3 DNA: TGTGCCAGCAGTCCTGGACAGGGCGATAACTATGGCTACACCTTC. It encodes CASSPGQGDNYGYTF.

The chain uses TRBV6-2 or TRBV6-3 and TRBJ2-3; TRBD2 is a possible D gene (6 bases). Germline V gives CDR1 MNHEY, CDR2 SVGEGT. This CDR3 spans 16 amino acids. Between the trimmed V and J ends, which lost 3 bases and 0 bases, there was a span of 13 bases. CDR3 region: CASSYVGGQSTDTQYF. The CDR3 DNA follows: TGTGCCAGCAGTTATGTAGGAGGGCAGAGCACAGATACGCAGTATTTT.

The CDR3 DNA reads TGTGCCAGCAGCTCCCCGACAGGGGATTCACCCCTCCACTTT. Its protein is CASSSPTGDSPLHF. The gene calls are TRBV7-2 and TRBJ1-6, with 8 bases matching TRBD1. V shed 4 bases, J shed 8 bases, and the junction held 4 bases outside the gene matches. Germline V gives CDR1 SGHTA, CDR2 FQGNSA. The CDR3 extends over 14 amino acids.

V usage is TRBV6-6 and J usage is TRBJ2-3; TRBD1 matches 8 bases. This CDR3 is 12 amino acids long. Germline V gene lookup returns CDR1 MNHNY and CDR2 SVGAGI (reference sequence). After removal of 10 bases from V and 6 bases from J, the junction contained 6 bases not matched to a gene. The CDR3 region is CATLRQGDTQYF. DNA for the CDR3: TGTGCCACACTAAGACAGGGGGATACGCAGTATTTT.

The chain combines TRBV2 with TRBJ2-3; D remains ambiguous. Between the trimmed V and J ends, which lost 10 bases and 4 bases, there was a span of 12 bases. Germline V lookup: CDR1 SNHLY, CDR2 FYNNEI. This CDR3 comprises 12 residues. The CDR3 bases are TGTGCCACCTCGAAATCGGCAGATACGCAGTATTTT. Amino acid sequence: CATSKSADTQYF.

This sequence joins TRBV2 and TRBJ2-1, with 11 nucleotides matching TRBD2. The CDR3 sequence is 15 residues long. Germline CDR1 reads SNHLY; CDR2 reads FYNNEI. V shed 9 bases, J shed 8 bases, and the junction held 12 bases outside the gene matches. The CDR3 bases are TGTGCCAGTTCGCTTTTACTAGCGGGAGCTGATGAGCAGTTCTTC. Translation gives CASSLLLAGADEQFF.

The rearrangement joins TRBV7-3 to TRBJ2-5, with D possibly being TRBD2 (5 bases). CDR3 size: 15 residues. The germline CDR1 and CDR2 sequences are SGHTA and FQGTGA. V was cut by 2 bases and J by 4 bases, with 14 bases left in between. The CDR3 nucleotides read TGTGCCAGCAGCTTAGGGATTCGGGATGGAGAGACCCAGTACTTC. This gives the protein CASSLGIRDGETQYF.

V gene TRBV11-2 combines with J gene TRBJ2-1; D perhaps matches TRBD2 (5 bases). V lost 1 base to trimming and J lost 11 bases, with 21 bases between them. This CDR3 has 16 amino acids. Germline CDR1 is SGHAT and CDR2 is FQNNGV. CDR3 DNA sequence: TGTGCCAGCAGCTTAGGACGTAGATCTAGCCCATTAAAGCAGTTCTTC. Its translation: CASSLGRRSSPLKQFF.

The chain uses TRBV6-2 or TRBV6-3 and TRBJ2-5; 8 bases map to TRBD2. Germline CDR1 and CDR2: MNHEY and SVGEGT. This CDR3 spans 15 amino acids. The V segment lost 5 bases and the J segment 1 base; nucleotides outside the gene matches: 6. The CDR3 DNA sequence: TGTGCCAGCAGTCCCCGGGGACTAGTCCAAGAGACCCAGTACTTC. Protein product: CASSPRGLVQETQYF.